The clone carrying this T cell receptor beta chain was recorded many times. These data originate in a study of identical twins. TCRdb fed the 5' RACE reads into MiXCR, producing one record per CDR3 protein. The sample shows fewer than 650,000 distinct CDR3 sequences, just over 7% of them seen only once. Germline lookup yields CDR1 SEHNR and CDR2 FQNEAQ (reference sequence). CDR3 length: 14 amino acids. Trimming at V came to 6 bases and at J to 5 bases, leaving 6 bases not matched to a gene. The same data also contributed to another study, on yellow fever vaccine responses in identical twins.

The sequence came from a woman under 30 in good health. The chain has TRBV7-9 and TRBJ2-2; 7 positions agree with TRBD1. The sequenced sample was PBMCs. The CDR3 protein is CASRDRVTTGELFF. The CDR3 bases are TGTGCCAGCAGAGACAGGGTTACGACCGGGGAGCTGTTTTTT.